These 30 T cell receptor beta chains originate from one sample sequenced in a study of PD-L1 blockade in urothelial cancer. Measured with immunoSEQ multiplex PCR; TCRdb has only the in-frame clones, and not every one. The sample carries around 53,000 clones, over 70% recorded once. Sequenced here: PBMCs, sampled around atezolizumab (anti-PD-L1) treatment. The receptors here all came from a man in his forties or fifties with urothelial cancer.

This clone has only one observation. The CDR3 protein is CASSWRPGGGSQETQYF. Written as DNA, the CDR3 is TGCGCCAGCAGCTGGAGGCCCGGAGGGGGCAGCCAAGAGACCCAGTACTTC. This sequence joins TRBV5-1 and TRBJ2-5, with D perhaps TRBD1 (7 bases). The CDR3 runs 17 residues. CDR1 SGHRS and CDR2 YFSETQ come from the germline V gene. V was trimmed by 3 bases and J by 1 base, leaving 19 bases between them.

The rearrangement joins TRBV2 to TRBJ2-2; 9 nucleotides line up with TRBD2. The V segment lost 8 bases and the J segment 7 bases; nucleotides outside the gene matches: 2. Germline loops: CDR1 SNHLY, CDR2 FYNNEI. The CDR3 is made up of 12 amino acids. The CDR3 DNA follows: TGTGCCAGCGCGCGGGAGGGCGGGGAGCTGTTTTTT. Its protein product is CASAREGGELFF.

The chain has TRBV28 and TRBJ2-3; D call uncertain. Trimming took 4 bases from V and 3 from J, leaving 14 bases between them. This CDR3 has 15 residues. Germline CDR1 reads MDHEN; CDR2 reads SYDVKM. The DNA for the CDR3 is TGTGCCAGCAGTTACCCCCCCAGTCTTACAGATACGCAGTATTTT. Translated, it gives CASSYPPSLTDTQYF.

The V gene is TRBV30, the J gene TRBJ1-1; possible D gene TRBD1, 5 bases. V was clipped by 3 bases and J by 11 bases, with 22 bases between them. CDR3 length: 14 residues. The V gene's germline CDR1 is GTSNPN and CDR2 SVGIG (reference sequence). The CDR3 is CAWRWGGTSGGAFF. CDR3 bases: TGTGCCTGGAGATGGGGGGGGACCTCAGGTGGGGCTTTCTTT.

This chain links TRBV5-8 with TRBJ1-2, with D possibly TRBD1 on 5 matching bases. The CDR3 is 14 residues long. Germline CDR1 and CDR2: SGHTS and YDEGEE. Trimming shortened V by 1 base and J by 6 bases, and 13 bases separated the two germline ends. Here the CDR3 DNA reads TGTGCCAGCAGCTTGCGTGAAAAGGGGAATGGCTACACCTTC. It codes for CASSLREKGNGYTF.

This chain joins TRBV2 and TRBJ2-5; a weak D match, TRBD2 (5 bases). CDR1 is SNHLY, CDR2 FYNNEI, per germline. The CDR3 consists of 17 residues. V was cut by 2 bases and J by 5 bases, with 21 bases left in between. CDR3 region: CASSEWWGGGTVETQYF. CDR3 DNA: TGTGCCAGCAGTGAATGGTGGGGTGGAGGAACCGTGGAGACCCAGTACTTC. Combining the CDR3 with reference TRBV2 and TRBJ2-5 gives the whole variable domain EPEVTQTPSHQVTQMGQEVILRCVPISNHLYFYWYRQILGQKVEFLVSFYNNEISEKSEIFDDQFSVERPDGSNFTLKIRSTKLEDSAMYFCASSEWWGGGTVETQYFGPGTRLLVL.

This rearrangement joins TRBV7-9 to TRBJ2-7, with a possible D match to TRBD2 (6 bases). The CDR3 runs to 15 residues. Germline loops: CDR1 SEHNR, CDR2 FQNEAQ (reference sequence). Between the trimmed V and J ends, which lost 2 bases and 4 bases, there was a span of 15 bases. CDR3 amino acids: CASSLLSGGSYEQYF. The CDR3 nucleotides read TGTGCCAGCAGCTTATTAAGCGGAGGGTCGTACGAGCAGTACTTC.

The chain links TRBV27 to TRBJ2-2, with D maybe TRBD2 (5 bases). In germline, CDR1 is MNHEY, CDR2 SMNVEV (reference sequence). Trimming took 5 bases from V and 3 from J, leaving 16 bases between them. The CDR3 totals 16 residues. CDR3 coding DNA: TGTGCCAGCAGTCTCGAGGCTAGCCCGTACACCGGGGAGCTGTTTTTT. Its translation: CASSLEASPYTGELFF.

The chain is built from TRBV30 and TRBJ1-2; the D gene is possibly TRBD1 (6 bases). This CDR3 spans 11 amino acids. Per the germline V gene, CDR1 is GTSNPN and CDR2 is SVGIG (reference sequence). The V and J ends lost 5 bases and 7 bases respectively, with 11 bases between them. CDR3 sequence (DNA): TGTGCCTGGGGGAGGGGGGTTGGCTACACCTTC. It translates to CAWGRGVGYTF.

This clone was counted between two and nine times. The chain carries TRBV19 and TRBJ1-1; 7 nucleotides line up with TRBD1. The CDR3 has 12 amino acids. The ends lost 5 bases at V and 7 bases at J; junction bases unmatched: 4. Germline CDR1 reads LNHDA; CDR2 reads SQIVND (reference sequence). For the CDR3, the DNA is TGTGCCAGTAGTGTCGGGACAGTTGAAGCTTTCTTT. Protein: CASSVGTVEAFF.

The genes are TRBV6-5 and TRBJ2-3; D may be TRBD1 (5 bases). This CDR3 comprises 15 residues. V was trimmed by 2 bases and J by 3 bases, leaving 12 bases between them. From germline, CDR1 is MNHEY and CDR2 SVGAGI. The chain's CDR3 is CASSYATWTTDTQYF. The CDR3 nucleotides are TGTGCCAGCAGTTACGCCACATGGACAACAGATACGCAGTATTTT.

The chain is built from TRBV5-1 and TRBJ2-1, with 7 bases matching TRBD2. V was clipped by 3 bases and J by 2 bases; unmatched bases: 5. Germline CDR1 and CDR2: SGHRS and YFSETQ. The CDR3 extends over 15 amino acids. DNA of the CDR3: TGCGCCAGCAGCTCCCGGGAGGCCCCCTACAATGAGCAGTTCTTC. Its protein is CASSSREAPYNEQFF.

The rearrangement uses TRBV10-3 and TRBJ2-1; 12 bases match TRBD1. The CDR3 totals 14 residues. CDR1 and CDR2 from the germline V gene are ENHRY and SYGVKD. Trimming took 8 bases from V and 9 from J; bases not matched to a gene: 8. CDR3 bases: TGTGCCATCCGTCCCGGGACAGGGGGCGGTGAGCAGTTCTTC. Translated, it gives CAIRPGTGGGEQFF.

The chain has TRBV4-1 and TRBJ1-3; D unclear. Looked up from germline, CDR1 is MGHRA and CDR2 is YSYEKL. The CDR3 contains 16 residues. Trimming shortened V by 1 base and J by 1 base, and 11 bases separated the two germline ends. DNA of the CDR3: TGCGCCAGCAGCCAAGGGCCCGGGATATCTGGAAACACCATATATTTT. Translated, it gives CASSQGPGISGNTIYF.

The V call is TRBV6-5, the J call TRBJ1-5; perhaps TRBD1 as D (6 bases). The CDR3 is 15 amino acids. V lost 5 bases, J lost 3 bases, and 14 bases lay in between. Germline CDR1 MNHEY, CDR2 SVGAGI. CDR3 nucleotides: TGTGCCAGCAGTCTAACAGGGATTGACAATCAGCCCCAGCATTTT. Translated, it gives CASSLTGIDNQPQHF.

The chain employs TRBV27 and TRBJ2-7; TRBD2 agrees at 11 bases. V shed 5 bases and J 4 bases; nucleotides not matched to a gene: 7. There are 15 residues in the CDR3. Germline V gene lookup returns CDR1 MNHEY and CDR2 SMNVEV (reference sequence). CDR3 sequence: CASSPHSGRVYEQYF. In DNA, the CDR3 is TGTGCCAGCAGTCCCCATAGCGGGAGGGTTTACGAGCAGTACTTC.

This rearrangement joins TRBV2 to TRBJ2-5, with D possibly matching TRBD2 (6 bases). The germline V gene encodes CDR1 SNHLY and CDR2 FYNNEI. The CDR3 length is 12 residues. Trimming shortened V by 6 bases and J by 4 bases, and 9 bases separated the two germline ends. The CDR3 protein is CASREEGETQYF. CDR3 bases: TGTGCCAGCAGGGAGGAGGGAGAGACCCAGTACTTC.

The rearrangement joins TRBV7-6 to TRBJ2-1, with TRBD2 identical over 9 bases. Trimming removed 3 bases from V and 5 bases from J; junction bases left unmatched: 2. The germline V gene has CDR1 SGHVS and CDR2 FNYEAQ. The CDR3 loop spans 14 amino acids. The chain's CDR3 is CASSLTSGDNEQFF. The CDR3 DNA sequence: TGTGCCAGCAGCTTGACTAGCGGAGACAATGAGCAGTTCTTC.

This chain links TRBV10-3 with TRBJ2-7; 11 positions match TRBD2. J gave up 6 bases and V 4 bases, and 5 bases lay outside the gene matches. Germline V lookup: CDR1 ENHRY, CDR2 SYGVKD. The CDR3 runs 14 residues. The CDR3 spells CAISGSGRVGEQYF. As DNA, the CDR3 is TGTGCCATCAGTGGTAGCGGGAGGGTAGGCGAGCAGTACTTC.

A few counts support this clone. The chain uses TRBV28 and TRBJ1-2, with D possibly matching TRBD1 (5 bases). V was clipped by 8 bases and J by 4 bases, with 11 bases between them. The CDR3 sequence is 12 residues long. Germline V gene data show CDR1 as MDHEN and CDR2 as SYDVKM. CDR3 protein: CASGARFYGYTF. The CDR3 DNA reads TGTGCCAGCGGGGCCAGGTTCTATGGCTACACCTTC.

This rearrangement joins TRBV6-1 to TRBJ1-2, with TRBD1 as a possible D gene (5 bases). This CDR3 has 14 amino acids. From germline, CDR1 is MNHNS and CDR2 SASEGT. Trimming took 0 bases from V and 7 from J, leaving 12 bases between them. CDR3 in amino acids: CASSEAPGPRGYTF. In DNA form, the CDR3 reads TGTGCCAGCAGTGAAGCACCAGGGCCCCGTGGCTACACCTTC.

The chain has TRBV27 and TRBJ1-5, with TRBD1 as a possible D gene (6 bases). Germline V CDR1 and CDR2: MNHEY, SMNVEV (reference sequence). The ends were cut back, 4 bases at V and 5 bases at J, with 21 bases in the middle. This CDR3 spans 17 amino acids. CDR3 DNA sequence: TGTGCCAGCAGTTCGCGGCTGACGGACAGCTACCATCAGCCCCAGCATTTT. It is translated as CASSSRLTDSYHQPQHF.

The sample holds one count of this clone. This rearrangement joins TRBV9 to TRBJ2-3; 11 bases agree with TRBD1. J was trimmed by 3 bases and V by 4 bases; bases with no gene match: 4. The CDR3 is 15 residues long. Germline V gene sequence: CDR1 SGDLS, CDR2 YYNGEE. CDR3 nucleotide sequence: TGTGCCAGCAGCATCGGGACAGGGGGGACAGATACGCAGTATTTT. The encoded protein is CASSIGTGGTDTQYF. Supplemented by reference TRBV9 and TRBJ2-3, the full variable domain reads DSGVTQTPKHLITATGQRVTLRCSPRSGDLSVYWYQQSLDQGLQFLIQYYNGEERAKGNILERFSAQQFPDLHSELNLSSLELGDSALYFCASSIGTGGTDTQYFGPGTRLTVL.

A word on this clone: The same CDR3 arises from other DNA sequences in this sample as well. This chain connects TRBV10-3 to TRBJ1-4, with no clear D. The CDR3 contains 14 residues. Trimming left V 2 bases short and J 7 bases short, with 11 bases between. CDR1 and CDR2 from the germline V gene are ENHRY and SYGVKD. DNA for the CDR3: TGTGCCATCAGTGAGGGGCAAGGTATTGAAAAACTGTTTTTT. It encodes CAISEGQGIEKLFF.

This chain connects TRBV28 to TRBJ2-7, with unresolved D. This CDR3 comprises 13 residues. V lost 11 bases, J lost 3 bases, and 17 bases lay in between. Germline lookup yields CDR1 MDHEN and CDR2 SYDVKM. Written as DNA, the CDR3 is TGTGCCTCCCAGCGAGACGACCTCTACGAGCAGTACTTC. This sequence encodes CASQRDDLYEQYF. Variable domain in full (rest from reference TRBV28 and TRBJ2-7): DVKVTQSSRYLVKRTGEKVFLECVQDMDHENMFWYRQDPGLGLRLIYFSYDVKMKEKGDIPEGYSVSREKKERFSLILESASTNQTSMYLCASQRDDLYEQYFGPGTRLTVT.

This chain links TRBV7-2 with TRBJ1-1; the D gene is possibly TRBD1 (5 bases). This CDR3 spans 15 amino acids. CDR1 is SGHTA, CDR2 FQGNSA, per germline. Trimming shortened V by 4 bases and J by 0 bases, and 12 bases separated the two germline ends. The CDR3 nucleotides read TGTGCCAGCAGCTCCGGGGGAGGAGTGAACACTGAAGCTTTCTTT. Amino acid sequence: CASSSGGGVNTEAFF.

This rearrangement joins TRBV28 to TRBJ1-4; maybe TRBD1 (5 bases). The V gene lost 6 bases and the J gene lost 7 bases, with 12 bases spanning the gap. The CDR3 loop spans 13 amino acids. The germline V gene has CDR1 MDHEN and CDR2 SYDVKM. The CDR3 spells CASRSGGSEKLFF. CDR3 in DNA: TGTGCCAGCAGGTCGGGGGGGAGTGAAAAACTGTTTTTT.

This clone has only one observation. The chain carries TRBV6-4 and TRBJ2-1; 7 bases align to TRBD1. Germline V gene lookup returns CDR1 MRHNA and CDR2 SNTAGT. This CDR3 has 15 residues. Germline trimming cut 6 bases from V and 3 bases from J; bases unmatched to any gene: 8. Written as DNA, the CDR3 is TGTGCCAGCAGCGCCGGGACAGCGAGCTACAATGAGCAGTTCTTC. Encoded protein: CASSAGTASYNEQFF.

CDR3 DNA: TGTGCCAGTAGTATCCTCCCCGCGGCTAGCGGGGTGCTTCTAGCCAAAAACATTCAGTACTTC. It is translated as CASSILPAASGVLLAKNIQYF. The V and J genes are TRBV19 and TRBJ2-4; 9 bases line up with TRBD2. The trim removed 3 bases at V and 0 bases at J, leaving 18 bases unmatched. The CDR3 totals 21 residues. CDR1 is LNHDA and CDR2 is SQIVND in the germline V gene (reference sequence).

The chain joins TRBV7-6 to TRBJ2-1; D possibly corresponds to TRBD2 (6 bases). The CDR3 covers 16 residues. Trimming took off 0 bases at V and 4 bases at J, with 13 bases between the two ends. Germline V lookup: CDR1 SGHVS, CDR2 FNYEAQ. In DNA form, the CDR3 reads TGTGCCAGCAGCTTAGCGGGAGGACCCGTGTACAATGAGCAGTTCTTC. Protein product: CASSLAGGPVYNEQFF.